This T cell receptor (beta chain) was sequenced in a study of blood T cell repertoires in COVID-19. Study-wide context: The United States, Italy and Spain provided the acute and convalescent COVID-19 samples.

How the authors handled the data: Scientists estimated how many nucleated cells there were by amplifying reference gene primers. Profiled with immunoSEQ multiplex PCR; TCRdb holds only in-frame clones, not every one. The V and J calls and the clone size are those of that table, but D and trimming were determined from the DNA. The sample contains some 200,000 clones, roughly four fifths of which appear only once. This clone was seen only a few times. Cohort 3 donors counted as recovered after two negative PCRs, clearance, or resolved symptoms. Germline V CDR1 and CDR2: ENHRY, SYGVKD. V dropped 4 bases and J dropped 3 bases, with 12 bases sitting between them. This CDR3 is built from 15 residues.

This TCR derives from a middle-aged man who had recovered from COVID-19. This rearrangement joins TRBV10-3 to TRBJ2-2; possibly TRBD1 for D (5 bases). Specimen: PBMCs or T cells enriched from blood (not recorded which). Here the CDR3 DNA reads TGTGCCATCAGTGTTGATAGGACATACACCGGGGAGCTGTTTTTT. Residues: CAISVDRTYTGELFF.